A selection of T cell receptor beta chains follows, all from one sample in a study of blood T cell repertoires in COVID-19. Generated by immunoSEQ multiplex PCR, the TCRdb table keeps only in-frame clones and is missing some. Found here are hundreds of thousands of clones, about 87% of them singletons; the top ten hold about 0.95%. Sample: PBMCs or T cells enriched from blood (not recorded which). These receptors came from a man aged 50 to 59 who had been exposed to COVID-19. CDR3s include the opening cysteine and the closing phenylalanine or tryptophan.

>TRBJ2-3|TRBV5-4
CASSGGGNTDTQYF
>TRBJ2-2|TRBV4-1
CASSRLVTGDTAGELFF
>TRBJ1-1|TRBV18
CASSPGGDTEAFF
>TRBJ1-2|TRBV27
CASRTGTANYGYTF
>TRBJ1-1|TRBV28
CASSSGGTGDLNTEAFF
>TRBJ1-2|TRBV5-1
CASSLAPLDGYTF
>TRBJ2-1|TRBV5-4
CASSHASGTSLQFF
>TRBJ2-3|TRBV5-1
CASSLTGRSTDTQYF
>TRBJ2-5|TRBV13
CASSARGRVQETQYF
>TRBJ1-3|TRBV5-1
CASRETGGNTIYF
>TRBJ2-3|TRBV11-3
CASSLGGGRTDTQYF
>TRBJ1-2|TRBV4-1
CASSLADRANYGYTF
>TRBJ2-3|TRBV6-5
CASSSSVVSDTQYF
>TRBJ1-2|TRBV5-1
CASSLVGRPNYGYTF
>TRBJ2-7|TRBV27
CASTPSTGTSIYEQYF
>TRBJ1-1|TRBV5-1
CASSLGGLSTEAFF